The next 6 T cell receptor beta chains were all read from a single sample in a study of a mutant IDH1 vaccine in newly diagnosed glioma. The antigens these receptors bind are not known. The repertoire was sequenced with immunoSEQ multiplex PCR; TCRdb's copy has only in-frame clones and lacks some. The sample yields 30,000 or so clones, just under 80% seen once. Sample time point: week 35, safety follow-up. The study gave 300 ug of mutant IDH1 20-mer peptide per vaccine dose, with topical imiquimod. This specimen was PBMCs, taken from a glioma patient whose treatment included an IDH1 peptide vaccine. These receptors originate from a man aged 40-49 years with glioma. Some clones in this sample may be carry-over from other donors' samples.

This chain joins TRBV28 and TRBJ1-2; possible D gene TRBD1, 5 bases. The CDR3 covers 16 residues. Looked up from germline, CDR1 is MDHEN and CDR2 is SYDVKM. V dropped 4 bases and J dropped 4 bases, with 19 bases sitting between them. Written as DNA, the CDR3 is TGTGCCAGCAGTTCCCCCGGGACCCCCGCGGGCTATGGCTACACCTTC. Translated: CASSSPGTPAGYGYTF.

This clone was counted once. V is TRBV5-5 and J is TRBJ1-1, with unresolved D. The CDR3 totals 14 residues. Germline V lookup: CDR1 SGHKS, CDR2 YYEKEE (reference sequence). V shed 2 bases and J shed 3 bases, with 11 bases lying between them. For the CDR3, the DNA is TGTGCCAGCAGCTTTTATTTTTCGGACACTGAAGCTTTCTTT. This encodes CASSFYFSDTEAFF.

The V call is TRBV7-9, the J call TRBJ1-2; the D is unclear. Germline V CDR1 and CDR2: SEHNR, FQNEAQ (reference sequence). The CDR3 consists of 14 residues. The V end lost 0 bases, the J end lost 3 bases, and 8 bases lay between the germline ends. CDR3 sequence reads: CASSLASGHYGYTF. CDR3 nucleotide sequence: TGTGCCAGCAGCTTAGCTTCAGGTCACTATGGCTACACCTTC.

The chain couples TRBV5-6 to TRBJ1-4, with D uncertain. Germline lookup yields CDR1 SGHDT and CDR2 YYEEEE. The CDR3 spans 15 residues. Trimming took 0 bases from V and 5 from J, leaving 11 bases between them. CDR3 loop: CASSLVLDRNEKLFF. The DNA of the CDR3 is TGTGCCAGCAGCTTGGTCCTTGACCGGAATGAAAAACTGTTTTTT. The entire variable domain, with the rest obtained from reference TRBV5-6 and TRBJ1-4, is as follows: DAGVTQSPTHLIKTRGQQVTLRCSPKSGHDTVSWYQQALGQGPQFIFQYYEEEERQRGNFPDRFSGHQFPNYSSELNVNALLLGDSALYLCASSLVLDRNEKLFFGSGTQLSVL.

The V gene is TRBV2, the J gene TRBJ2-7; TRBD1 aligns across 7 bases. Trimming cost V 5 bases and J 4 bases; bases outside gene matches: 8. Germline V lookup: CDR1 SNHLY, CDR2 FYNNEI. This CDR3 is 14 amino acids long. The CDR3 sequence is CASSRQGEGYEQYF. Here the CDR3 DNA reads TGTGCCAGCAGTAGGCAGGGGGAAGGGTACGAGCAGTACTTC.

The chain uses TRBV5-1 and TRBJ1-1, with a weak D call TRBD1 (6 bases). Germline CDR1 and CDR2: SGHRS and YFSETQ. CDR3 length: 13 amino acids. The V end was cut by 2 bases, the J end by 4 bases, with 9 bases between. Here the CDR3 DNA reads TGCGCCAGCAGCTTTGTAGGGGGCACTGAAGCTTTCTTT. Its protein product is CASSFVGGTEAFF.